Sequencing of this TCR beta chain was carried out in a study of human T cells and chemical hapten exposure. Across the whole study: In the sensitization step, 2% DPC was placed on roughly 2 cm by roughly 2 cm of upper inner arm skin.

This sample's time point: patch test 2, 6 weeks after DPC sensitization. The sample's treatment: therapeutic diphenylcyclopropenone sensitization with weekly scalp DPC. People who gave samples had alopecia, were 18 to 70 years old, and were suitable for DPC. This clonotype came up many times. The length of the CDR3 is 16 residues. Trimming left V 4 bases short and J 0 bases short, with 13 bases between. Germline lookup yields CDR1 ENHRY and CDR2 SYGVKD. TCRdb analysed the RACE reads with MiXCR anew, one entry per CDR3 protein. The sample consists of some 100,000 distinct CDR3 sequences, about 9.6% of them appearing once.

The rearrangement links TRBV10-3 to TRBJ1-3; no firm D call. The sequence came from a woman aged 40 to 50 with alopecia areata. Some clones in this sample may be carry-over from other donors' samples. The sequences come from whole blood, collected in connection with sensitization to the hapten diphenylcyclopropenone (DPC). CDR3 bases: TGTGCCATCAGTGGGGCGGACGGCACCTCTGGAAACACCATATATTTT. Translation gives CAISGADGTSGNTIYF.